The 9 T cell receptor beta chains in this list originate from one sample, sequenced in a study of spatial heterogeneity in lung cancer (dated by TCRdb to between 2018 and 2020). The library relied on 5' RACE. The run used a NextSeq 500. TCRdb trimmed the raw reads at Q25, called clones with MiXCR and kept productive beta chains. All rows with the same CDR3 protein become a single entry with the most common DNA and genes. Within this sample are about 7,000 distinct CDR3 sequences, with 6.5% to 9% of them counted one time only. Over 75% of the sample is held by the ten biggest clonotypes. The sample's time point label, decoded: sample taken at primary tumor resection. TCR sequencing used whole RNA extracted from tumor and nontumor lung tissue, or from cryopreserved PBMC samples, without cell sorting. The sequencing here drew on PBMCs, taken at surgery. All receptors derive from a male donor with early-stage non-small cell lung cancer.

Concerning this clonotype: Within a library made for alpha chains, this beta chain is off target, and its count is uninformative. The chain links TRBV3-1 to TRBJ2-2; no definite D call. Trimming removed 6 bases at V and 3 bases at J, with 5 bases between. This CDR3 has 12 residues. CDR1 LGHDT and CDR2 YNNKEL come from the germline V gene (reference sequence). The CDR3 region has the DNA TGTGCCAGCAGGGAATACACCGGGGAGCTGTTTTTT. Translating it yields CASREYTGELFF. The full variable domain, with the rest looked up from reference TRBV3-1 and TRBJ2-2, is DTAVSQTPKYLVTQMGNDKSIKCEQNLGHDTMYWYKQDSKKFLKIMFSYNNKELIINETVPNRFSPKSPDKAHLNLHINSLELGDSAVYFCASREYTGELFFGEGSRLTVL.

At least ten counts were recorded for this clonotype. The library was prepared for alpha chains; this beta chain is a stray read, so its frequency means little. This CDR3 is CASSLGQGVGSPLHF. CDR3 coding DNA: TGTGCCAGCAGTTTGGGACAGGGGGTTGGTTCACCCCTCCACTTT. V is TRBV12-3 or TRBV12-4 and J is TRBJ1-6, with TRBD1 matching 11 bases. CDR3 length: 15 amino acids. The trim removed 3 bases at V and 9 bases at J, leaving 4 bases unmatched.

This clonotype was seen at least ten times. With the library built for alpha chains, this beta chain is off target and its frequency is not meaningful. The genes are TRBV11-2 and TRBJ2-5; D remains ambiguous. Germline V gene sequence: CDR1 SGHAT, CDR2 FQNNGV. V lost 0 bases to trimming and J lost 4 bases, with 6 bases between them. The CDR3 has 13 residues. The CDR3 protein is CASSLDKSETQYF. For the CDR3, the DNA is TGTGCCAGCAGCTTAGATAAGTCAGAGACCCAGTACTTC.

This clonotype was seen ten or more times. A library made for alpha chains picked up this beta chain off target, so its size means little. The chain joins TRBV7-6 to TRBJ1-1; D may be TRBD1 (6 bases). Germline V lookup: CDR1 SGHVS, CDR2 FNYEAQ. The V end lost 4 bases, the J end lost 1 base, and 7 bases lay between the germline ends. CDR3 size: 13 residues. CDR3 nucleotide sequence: TGTGCCAGCAGCTGGGGACAGAACACTGAAGCTTTCTTT. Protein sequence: CASSWGQNTEAFF. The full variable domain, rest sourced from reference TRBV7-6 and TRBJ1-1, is GAGVSQSPRYKVTKRGQDVALRCDPISGHVSLYWYRQALGQGPEFLTYFNYEAQQDKSGLPNDRFSAERPEGSISTLTIQRTEQRDSAMYRCASSWGQNTEAFFGQGTRLTVV.

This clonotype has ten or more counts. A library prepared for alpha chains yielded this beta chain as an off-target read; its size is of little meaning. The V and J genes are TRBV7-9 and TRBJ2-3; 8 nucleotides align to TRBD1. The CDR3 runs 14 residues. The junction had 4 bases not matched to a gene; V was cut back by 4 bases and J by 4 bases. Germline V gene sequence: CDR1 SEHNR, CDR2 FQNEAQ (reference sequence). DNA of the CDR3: TGTGCCAGCAGCTGGGGACAGGACCCAGATACGCAGTATTTT. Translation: CASSWGQDPDTQYF.

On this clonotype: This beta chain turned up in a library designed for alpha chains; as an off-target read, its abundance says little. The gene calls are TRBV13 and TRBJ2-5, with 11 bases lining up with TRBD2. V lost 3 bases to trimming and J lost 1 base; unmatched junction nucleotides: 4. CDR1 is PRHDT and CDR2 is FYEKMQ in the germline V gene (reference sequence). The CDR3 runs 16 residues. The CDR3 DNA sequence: TGTGCCAGCAGCTTCCGACTAGCGGGACTCCAAGAGACCCAGTACTTC. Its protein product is CASSFRLAGLQETQYF.

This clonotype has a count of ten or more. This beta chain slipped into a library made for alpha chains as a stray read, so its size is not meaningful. The CDR3 coding sequence is TGTGCCAGCAGTTCCTATGGCGAGCAGTACTTC. Its protein product is CASSSYGEQYF. The gene calls are TRBV28 and TRBJ2-7; D is uncertain. The CDR3 consists of 11 residues. V was shortened by 4 bases and J by 6 bases, with 7 bases between the two germline ends. CDR1 is MDHEN, CDR2 SYDVKM, per germline.

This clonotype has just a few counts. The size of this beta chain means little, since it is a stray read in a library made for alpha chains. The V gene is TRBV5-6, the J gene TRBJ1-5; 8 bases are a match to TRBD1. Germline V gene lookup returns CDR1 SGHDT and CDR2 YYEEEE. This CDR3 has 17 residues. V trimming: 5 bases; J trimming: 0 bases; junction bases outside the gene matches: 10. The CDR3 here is CASSFWTGSYSNQPQHF. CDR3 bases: TGTGCCAGCAGTTTTTGGACAGGGAGCTATAGCAATCAGCCCCAGCATTTT.

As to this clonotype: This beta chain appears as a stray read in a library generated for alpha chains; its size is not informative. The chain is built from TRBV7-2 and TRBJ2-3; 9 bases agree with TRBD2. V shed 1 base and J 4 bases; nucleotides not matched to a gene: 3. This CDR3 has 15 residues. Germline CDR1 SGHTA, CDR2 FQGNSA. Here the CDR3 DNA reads TGTGCCAGCAGCTTAGGGGGGACTAGCCCAGATACGCAGTATTTT. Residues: CASSLGGTSPDTQYF.